One sample yielded the 28 T cell receptor beta chains listed below, sequenced in a study of post-analysis software for immune sequencing data. Study-level results: Comparison of patients with controls showed a handful of TRBV segments more frequent in patients, TRBV5-6, TRBV5-1 and TRBV20-1 among them.

Every TCR beta cDNA library bore unique molecular identifiers. TCRdb reprocessed the PCR reads via MiXCR and lists one record per CDR3 protein. The table has roughly 570,000 distinct CDR3 sequences, around a third seen once. Antigens of these TCRs are unknown. The sample was blood. These receptors all come from a girl under 18 with multiple sclerosis.

The gene calls are TRBV4-1 and TRBJ2-1; 9 bases are a match to TRBD2. The CDR3 has 18 residues. J was trimmed by 7 bases and V by 0 bases; bases with no gene match: 13. Looked up from germline, CDR1 is MGHRA and CDR2 is YSYEKL. Here the CDR3 reads CASSQDGAVSGGSNEQFF. In DNA, the CDR3 is TGCGCCAGCAGCCAAGATGGGGCAGTTAGCGGGGGATCAAATGAGCAGTTCTTC.

This clonotype turned up a few times. The V gene is TRBV29-1, the J gene TRBJ2-6, with D unresolved. The V end lost 4 bases, the J end lost 1 base, and 8 bases lay between the germline ends. This CDR3 has 14 amino acids. From germline, CDR1 is SQVTM and CDR2 ANQGSEA. The CDR3 region has the DNA TGCAGCGTTGTATCAGTGTCTGGGGCCAACGTCCTGACTTTC. This codes for CSVVSVSGANVLTF. Full variable domain (missing parts from reference TRBV29-1 and TRBJ2-6): SAVISQKPSRDICQRGTSLTIQCQVDSQVTMMFWYRQQPGQSLTLIATANQGSEATYESGFVIDKFPISRPNLTFSTLTVSNMSPEDSSIYLCSVVSVSGANVLTFGAGSRLTVL.

The gene calls are TRBV7-8 and TRBJ2-1, with D maybe TRBD2 (5 bases). The length of the CDR3 is 18 residues. The V gene's germline CDR1 is SGHVS and CDR2 FQNEAQ. V dropped 2 bases and J dropped 4 bases, with 21 bases sitting between them. DNA of the CDR3: TGTGCCAGCAGCTTAAGGCTACCAGCTAGCAGCCCATACAATGAGCAGTTCTTC. This encodes CASSLRLPASSPYNEQFF.

The chain is built from TRBV3-1 and TRBJ2-5; D possibly corresponds to TRBD1 (5 bases). Germline CDR1 reads LGHDT; CDR2 reads YNNKEL (reference sequence). Trimming cost V 4 bases and J 1 base, with 10 bases left between them. This CDR3 has 14 amino acids. In nucleotides, the CDR3 is TGTGCCAGCAGCCCGACAGTAGGCCAAGAGACCCAGTACTTC. Protein: CASSPTVGQETQYF.

The rearrangement links TRBV10-3 to TRBJ2-7; the D is unclear. CDR1 is ENHRY, CDR2 SYGVKD, per germline. CDR3 size: 12 residues. V was pared by 10 bases and J by 0 bases, with 10 bases between. The CDR3 sequence is CATSEVSYEQYF. The CDR3, as DNA: TGTGCCACTTCCGAAGTCTCCTACGAGCAGTACTTC.

The rearrangement uses TRBV7-6 and TRBJ2-5, with TRBD1 matching 12 bases. Germline CDR1 SGHVS, CDR2 FNYEAQ. Trimming cost V 5 bases and J 1 base; bases outside gene matches: 5. The CDR3 spans 16 residues. The CDR3 sequence: CASSLSGQGAQETQYF. The CDR3 region has the DNA TGTGCCAGCAGCCTCTCGGGACAGGGGGCCCAAGAGACCCAGTACTTC.

The genes are TRBV15 and TRBJ1-2, with 10 bases identical to TRBD1. V was pared by 5 bases and J by 7 bases, with 10 bases of the junction left unmatched. Germline V CDR1 and CDR2: LNHNV, YYDKDF (reference sequence). This CDR3 has 15 residues. In nucleotides, the CDR3 is TGTGCCACCAGCTCCCCGGGACAGGGGCCTGTTGGCTACACCTTC. This translates into CATSSPGQGPVGYTF.

Only a few counts were recorded for this clonotype. This chain connects TRBV12-3 or TRBV12-4 to TRBJ2-7; D is possibly TRBD1 (6 bases). The CDR3 totals 15 residues. The V end was cut by 2 bases, the J end by 3 bases, with 14 bases between. The CDR3, as DNA: TGTGCCAGCAGTTTAATGCAGGGGCCTAACTACGAGCAGTACTTC. It is translated as CASSLMQGPNYEQYF.

The rearrangement uses TRBV12-3 or TRBV12-4 and TRBJ2-3; no reliable D call. V dropped 8 bases and J dropped 4 bases, with 13 bases sitting between them. This CDR3 comprises 13 residues. CDR3 nucleotide sequence: TGTGCCAGCGCACAATTGGGTGCAGATACGCAGTATTTT. Encoded protein: CASAQLGADTQYF.

The table lists this clonotype with many counts. J is TRBJ2-1 and V is TRBV12-3 or TRBV12-4, with 10 bases aligning to TRBD1. The ends lost 7 bases at V and 7 bases at J; junction bases unmatched: 10. This CDR3 is built from 15 residues. The CDR3 nucleotides read TGTGCCAGCACCCAATCGGGGACAGGGGTAAATGAGCAGTTCTTC. Translating gives CASTQSGTGVNEQFF.

This clonotype appeared a few times. The J gene is TRBJ2-1, the V gene TRBV5-1, with a tentative D call TRBD2 (5 bases). Trimming took 3 bases from V and 2 from J, leaving 12 bases between them. CDR3 length: 15 residues. Germline CDR1 reads SGHRS; CDR2 reads YFSETQ. CDR3 bases: TGCGCCAGCAGCTCCCTAGCTCCCCCCTACAATGAGCAGTTCTTC. Translation gives CASSSLAPPYNEQFF.

V and J are TRBV28 and TRBJ2-1; D is unclear. Trimming took off 2 bases at V and 8 bases at J, with 10 bases between the two ends. The germline gives CDR1 MDHEN, CDR2 SYDVKM. The CDR3 loop spans 13 amino acids. The CDR3 sequence is CASSLELRDEQFF. The CDR3 coding sequence is TGTGCCAGCAGTTTAGAACTTCGGGATGAGCAGTTCTTC.

With respect to this clonotype: One end of the junction varies from germline; a read error may be responsible. The chain is built from TRBV6-2 or TRBV6-3 and TRBJ2-3, with 10 bases lining up with TRBD2. The CDR3 runs to 16 residues. Germline CDR1 reads MNHEY; CDR2 reads SVGEGT. The CDR3 nucleotides read TGTGCCGGCAGTCGTATAGCGGGGGGCGAGGGGAATACGCAGTATTTT. Amino acids: CAGSRIAGGEGNTQYF.

This clonotype has only a few counts. V is TRBV11-2 and J is TRBJ2-5, with D perhaps TRBD1 (6 bases). CDR3 length: 15 residues. Germline V gene lookup returns CDR1 SGHAT and CDR2 FQNNGV. V was shortened by 3 bases and J by 4 bases, with 15 bases between the two germline ends. For the CDR3, the DNA is TGTGCCAGCAGCTTCCAAGGGGGTGAAGGAGAGACCCAGTACTTC. Protein sequence: CASSFQGGEGETQYF.

This clonotype has just a few counts. The CDR3 bases are TGTGCCAGCAGTTACGGGGGGACTAGCGGGGGCCCCACAGATACGCAGTATTTT. It encodes CASSYGGTSGGPTDTQYF. The chain has TRBV6-5 and TRBJ2-3; 14 nucleotides line up with TRBD2. This CDR3 contains 18 residues. Germline V gives CDR1 MNHEY, CDR2 SVGAGI. V was pared by 2 bases and J by 2 bases, with 6 bases of the junction left unmatched.

The gene calls are TRBV20-1 and TRBJ2-5, with a weak D call TRBD1 (7 bases). Trimming removed 0 bases from V and 1 base from J, with 15 bases in between. Germline assignment: CDR1 DFQATT and CDR2 SNEGSKA (reference sequence). The CDR3 is made up of 16 amino acids. This CDR3 reads CSARDSGGWGQETQYF. CDR3 nucleotides: TGCAGTGCTAGAGATTCAGGGGGGTGGGGCCAAGAGACCCAGTACTTC.

The chain uses TRBV7-8 and TRBJ2-1; TRBD1 agrees at 10 bases. The CDR3 spans 16 residues. The V gene's germline CDR1 is SGHVS and CDR2 FQNEAQ. The V gene end was trimmed by 5 bases and the J gene end by 0 bases; junction bases not matched to a gene: 4. CDR3 nucleotides: TGTGCCAGCAGCCCGGGACAGGGGAACTCCTACAATGAGCAGTTCTTC. Its translation is CASSPGQGNSYNEQFF.

The CDR3 DNA sequence: TGTGCCAGCGGATTACAGGGGACTGAAGCTTTCTTT. Protein: CASGLQGTEAFF. The chain couples TRBV5-6 to TRBJ1-1; 7 nucleotides match TRBD1. The V gene end was trimmed by 7 bases and the J gene end by 5 bases; junction bases not matched to a gene: 5. CDR3 length: 12 amino acids. The V gene's germline CDR1 is SGHDT and CDR2 YYEEEE. Full variable domain (missing parts from reference TRBV5-6 and TRBJ1-1): DAGVTQSPTHLIKTRGQQVTLRCSPKSGHDTVSWYQQALGQGPQFIFQYYEEEERQRGNFPDRFSGHQFPNYSSELNVNALLLGDSALYLCASGLQGTEAFFGQGTRLTVV.

This clonotype was seen at least ten times. The CDR3 sequence is CASSQAQREKLFF. CDR3 nucleotides: TGCGCCAGCAGCCAAGCTCAACGTGAAAAACTGTTTTTT. The chain carries TRBV4-1 and TRBJ1-4, with D uncertain. The CDR3 runs 13 residues. Germline V gene lookup returns CDR1 MGHRA and CDR2 YSYEKL. Deletions cut 1 base from V and 7 bases from J, with 7 bases between.

With respect to this clonotype: This may stem from a read error, because a much larger clone lies one nucleotide away. The chain is built from TRBV15 and TRBJ2-5; D tentatively reads TRBD1 or TRBD2 (6 bases each). The CDR3 is made up of 16 amino acids. V gave up 0 bases and J gave up 2 bases, with 13 bases separating them. Per germline, CDR1 LNHNV and CDR2 YYDKDF (reference sequence). CDR3 region: CATSRDWGAGQETQYF. CDR3 DNA: TGTGCCACCAGCAGAGATTGGGGGGCAGGGCAAGAGACCCAGTACTTC.

The V and J genes are TRBV29-1 and TRBJ2-7, with D unresolved. The V and J ends lost 6 bases and 0 bases respectively, with 15 bases between them. CDR1 and CDR2 (germline): SQVTM, ANQGSEA. CDR3 length equals 14 residues. The CDR3 region is CSVASRTYSYEQYF. The DNA for the CDR3 is TGCAGCGTGGCTTCCCGGACCTACTCCTACGAGCAGTACTTC.

The J gene is TRBJ1-2, the V gene TRBV6-6; TRBD1 aligns across 7 bases. This CDR3 has 16 residues. Per the germline V gene, CDR1 is MNHNY and CDR2 is SVGAGI (reference sequence). The junction had 9 bases not matched to a gene; V was cut back by 0 bases and J by 5 bases. The CDR3 protein is CASSYSAGGGWYGYTF. The CDR3 coding sequence is TGTGCCAGCAGTTACTCGGCAGGGGGGGGTTGGTATGGCTACACCTTC.

J is TRBJ2-7 and V is TRBV3-1; D is perhaps TRBD1 or TRBD2 (5 bases each). The CDR3 sequence is 15 residues long. Germline CDR1 reads LGHDT; CDR2 reads YNNKEL (reference sequence). The V end lost 4 bases, the J end lost 2 bases, and 15 bases lay between the germline ends. The CDR3 sequence is CASSPLGTTTYEQYF. The CDR3 DNA reads TGTGCCAGCAGCCCACTCGGGACGACGACCTACGAGCAGTACTTC.

This clonotype has only a few counts. The chain couples TRBV19 to TRBJ2-2; D gene ambiguous. Trimming took off 7 bases at V and 6 bases at J, with 9 bases between the two ends. CDR3 length: 12 residues. Germline V gene sequence: CDR1 LNHDA, CDR2 SQIVND (reference sequence). The CDR3 spells CASTLEAGELFF. CDR3 DNA: TGTGCCAGTACCCTCGAAGCCGGGGAGCTGTTTTTT.

The chain couples TRBV20-1 to TRBJ1-5, with no clear D. The germline gives CDR1 DFQATT, CDR2 SNEGSKA (reference sequence). CDR3 size: 13 residues. The ends were cut back, 1 base at V and 3 bases at J, with 7 bases in the middle. CDR3 protein: CSARGRFNQPQHF. Here the CDR3 DNA reads TGCAGTGCTAGAGGACGGTTCAATCAGCCCCAGCATTTT.

This clonotype has a handful of counts. The chain employs TRBV9 and TRBJ1-2, with TRBD1 as a possible D gene (5 bases). Trimming removed 0 bases from V and 1 base from J, with 7 bases in between. Germline CDR1 SGDLS, CDR2 YYNGEE. This CDR3 is built from 14 residues. The CDR3 spells CASSVGQGNYGYTF. The CDR3 region has the DNA TGTGCCAGCAGCGTAGGGCAGGGTAACTATGGCTACACCTTC.

This sequence joins TRBV6-6 and TRBJ2-1, with TRBD1 matching over 9 bases. The CDR3 is made up of 17 amino acids. Germline-derived CDR1 and CDR2 are MNHNY and SVGAGI (reference sequence). The junction had 16 bases not matched to a gene; V was cut back by 7 bases and J by 6 bases. In DNA, the CDR3 is TGTGCCAGCACCAACAAGATTCCGGGACAGGGTTCCAATGAGCAGTTCTTC. Its protein is CASTNKIPGQGSNEQFF.

The gene calls are TRBV20-1 and TRBJ2-5; D unresolved. The CDR3 runs 14 residues. V was pared by 1 base and J by 11 bases, with 20 bases between. CDR1 is DFQATT and CDR2 is SNEGSKA in the germline V gene (reference sequence). CDR3 nucleotides: TGCAGTGCTAGAGCCCGACTGGGGTATAGTGAGCAGTACTTC. Encoded protein: CSARARLGYSEQYF.